This TCR beta chain was observed in a study of blood T cell repertoires in COVID-19. With 8 bases removed from V and 1 base from J, the gap between germline ends came to 9 bases. The length of the CDR3 is 13 residues. The germline CDR1 and CDR2 sequences are SNHLY and FYNNEI. This clone appeared a single time. Per the original data handling: Amplification of reference gene primers provided the estimated nucleated cell counts. Repertoires were generated with immunoSEQ multiplex PCR, while TCRdb's copy carries only in-frame clones and drops some. V and J calls and clone size come straight from that table; D and trimming were deduced from the DNA. The table has some 50,000 clones, approximately 84% seen once; the top ten hold around 27%.

This clonotype originated in a human donor in a cohort sampled during active COVID-19. The chain recombines TRBV2 with TRBJ1-5; D may be TRBD1 (5 bases). The specimen sequenced was peripheral blood. The CDR3 region has the DNA TGTGCCAGCGCGGGGGGAAGCAATCAGCCCCAGCATTTT. Encoded protein: CASAGGSNQPQHF.